This TCR beta chain is drawn from a study of post-analysis software for immune sequencing data. Study-wide results and limits: Compared with controls, patients showed significantly lower normalized Chao1 diversity. Compared with controls, patients had more of five or six TRBV segments, including TRBV5-6, TRBV5-1 and TRBV20-1.

In its sample, this clonotype was seen a few times. Its target is unknown. V was clipped by 0 bases and J by 1 base, with 3 bases between them. Per the germline V gene, CDR1 is MNHEY and CDR2 is SVGEGT. The length of the CDR3 is 13 residues. Unique molecular identifiers tagged the TCR beta cDNA libraries. Yield was 500,000 to 600,000 cDNA molecules from roughly 1 to 10 million T cells. TCRdb reprocessed the PCR reads with MiXCR, giving one entry per CDR3 protein. The sample includes about 400,000 distinct CDR3 sequences, around a third of them seen just once. The chain has TRBV6-2 or TRBV6-3 and TRBJ1-1; no definite D call. The sample was blood. The clonotype was recovered from a girl aged 5 to 17 with multiple sclerosis. The CDR3 loop reads CASSYSKNTEAFF. The CDR3, as DNA: TGTGCCAGCAGTTACTCGAAGAACACTGAAGCTTTCTTT.